Only a few counts were recorded for the clone carrying this T cell receptor beta chain. The antigen remains undetermined. These data are taken from a study of beta chain features in type 1 diabetes. Study outcomes and limitations: cDNA-based sequencing might over-represent cells highly expressing TCR. Although PCR might favor shorter templates, it would do so equally in patients and controls. Researchers reported that naive, central memory and Treg TCRB repertoires appeared more similar in patients than in healthy donors.

Heparinised blood was drawn once per donor, averaging roughly 120 mL. CDR1 and CDR2 from the germline V gene are KGHSY and FQNENV. V was pared by 4 bases and J by 5 bases, with 17 bases between. The CDR3 sequence is 15 residues long. The investigators reverse transcribed all of the isolated RNA, so they sequenced expressed TCRB transcripts. Profiled with immunoSEQ multiplex PCR; TCRdb holds only in-frame clones, not every one. The table has about 620,000 clones, 15% to 17% seen once; the top ten hold roughly 0.098%. The chain carries TRBV16 and TRBJ1-2; the D gene is possibly TRBD1 (6 bases). Sequences were obtained from naive CD4+ T cells from blood. This receptor was identified in a man younger than 30 in good health. This chain's CDR3 is CASSPQRGPAYGYTF. The CDR3 DNA reads TGTGCCAGCAGCCCACAGCGGGGGCCTGCTTATGGCTACACCTTC.